This is a list of T cell receptor beta chains from one sample in a study of post-analysis software for immune sequencing data. A single record per CDR3 protein comes from TCRdb applying MiXCR to the PCR reads. Here the sample spans 750,000 to 900,000 distinct CDR3 sequences, around 46% being singletons. Sequencing was carried out using blood. These receptors were taken from a girl aged 5 to 17 with multiple sclerosis. Each CDR3 is given with its conserved first and last residue. Each record gives: clone size, V gene, CDR3 protein. Clone size appears in some rows only: once, few, many, or a class for an expanded clone.

size: few
V: TRBV15
CDR3: CATSRQLDSYEQYF

size: .
V: TRBV7-8
CDR3: CASSFRASAEAFF

size: .
V: TRBV6-5
CDR3: CASSSPGLAGTVSYEQYF

size: .
V: TRBV20-1
CDR3: CSAPGQLQETQYF

size: .
V: TRBV29-1
CDR3: CSVGEVNTEAFF

size: .
V: TRBV5-1
CDR3: CASSWAGLYTDTQYF

size: few
V: TRBV6-6
CDR3: CASLGEYEQYF

size: .
V: TRBV6-1
CDR3: CASSEFWEGGTDTQYF

size: .
V: TRBV15
CDR3: CATRTGGSYNEQFF

size: few
V: TRBV29-1
CDR3: CSVEGKGHRGYNEQFF

size: .
V: TRBV5-1
CDR3: CASSRGDSSLDTQYF

size: .
V: TRBV20-1
CDR3: CSARGSSGNSYEQYF

size: many
V: TRBV6-1
CDR3: CASSRLAPGTDTQYF

size: once
V: TRBV29-1
CDR3: CSVENKGLAGEYEQYF

size: few
V: TRBV2
CDR3: CASKGFKGPFF

size: .
V: TRBV12-3/TRBV12-4
CDR3: CASQTGQLNTGELFF

size: .
V: TRBV10-3
CDR3: CAISELGGTPDEQYF

size: .
V: TRBV9
CDR3: CASSVAGTGTQETQYF

size: .
V: TRBV7-3
CDR3: CASSLTAGLAYGYTF

size: few
V: TRBV20-1
CDR3: CSAREDSYGYTF

size: .
V: TRBV12-3/TRBV12-4
CDR3: CASSPSGVRTDTQYF

size: .
V: TRBV3-1
CDR3: CASSLGQTGSWEEQYF

size: few
V: TRBV29-1
CDR3: CSVALLAGVGTDTQYF

size: few
V: TRBV4-1
CDR3: CASSQEVLNQPQHF

size: .
V: TRBV12-3/TRBV12-4
CDR3: CASSPRPGRNTEAFF

size: .
V: TRBV7-8
CDR3: CATNLPGQGLLEQFF